The T cell receptor (beta chain) described here comes from a study of T-cell memory formation after mild COVID-19. TCRdb analysed the 5' RACE reads with MiXCR anew, one entry per CDR3 protein. The data show about 180,000 distinct CDR3 sequences, roughly 17% seen once. Germline CDR1 is SGDLS and CDR2 is YYNGEE. There are 15 residues in the CDR3. V was clipped by 4 bases and J by 2 bases, with 13 bases between them. The chain recombines TRBV9 with TRBJ2-1; D ambiguous. The TCR originated in an adult woman who had mild COVID-19 (a few samples of this study predate the infection). Cell type and time point are not known. The sequenced sample was PBMCs or a T cell subset sorted from them (not recorded which). The CDR3 DNA sequence: TGTGCCAGCAGCACCATCGGGCTTCCCTACAATGAGCAGTTCTTC. This sequence encodes CASSTIGLPYNEQFF. The full variable domain, with the rest looked up from reference TRBV9 and TRBJ2-1, is DSGVTQTPKHLITATGQRVTLRCSPRSGDLSVYWYQQSLDQGLQFLIQYYNGEERAKGNILERFSAQQFPDLHSELNLSSLELGDSALYFCASSTIGLPYNEQFFGPGTRLTVL.